Listed below are T cell receptor beta chains from one sample, sequenced in a study of control samples from healthy donors and cancer patients. Clones were sequenced by immunoSEQ multiplex PCR, and TCRdb holds only the in-frame ones, with some missing. The profile shows some 120,000 clones, 80% to 90% of them singletons. Sequenced input: blood. The origin of the receptors is a man in his forties in good health. CDR3s include the opening cysteine and the closing phenylalanine or tryptophan. D genes are given only for firm matches. Some rows have no size entry. The others give once, few or many, or a class for an expanded clone.

TRBV5-1	-	TRBJ1-4	17	TRBD1	CASSPGTGGVGNEKLFF	TGCGCCAGCAGCCCGGGGACAGGGGGCGTCGGAAATGAAAAACTGTTTTTT
TRBV24-1	-	TRBJ2-3	13	-	CATSDGTGDTQYF	TGTGCCACCAGTGACGGGACCGGAGATACGCAGTATTTT
TRBV11-3	once	TRBJ2-2	15	TRBD1	CASSRQGMNTGELFF	TGTGCCAGCAGCCGACAGGGCATGAACACCGGGGAGCTGTTTTTT
TRBV3-1/TRBV3-2	-	TRBJ1-4	17	-	CASSPGLTPSTNEKLFF	TGTGCCAGCAGCCCGGGACTGACGCCATCAACTAATGAAAAACTGTTTTTT
TRBV27	-	TRBJ2-3	13	-	CASSLQVTDTQYF	TGTGCCAGCAGTCTACAGGTCACAGATACGCAGTATTTT
TRBV6-6	-	TRBJ1-1	16	TRBD1	CASSYSTGYMNTEAFF	TGTGCCAGCAGTTACTCGACAGGGTACATGAACACTGAAGCTTTCTTT
TRBV12-3/TRBV12-4	-	TRBJ2-7	12	-	CASSWDYYEQYF	TGTGCCAGCAGTTGGGATTACTACGAGCAGTACTTC
TRBV24-1	-	TRBJ2-2	13	-	CATSDSPGAELFF	TGTGCCACCAGTGATTCCCCAGGGGCGGAGCTGTTTTTT
TRBV18	-	TRBJ1-1	17	TRBD1	CASSPNRGEGLNTEAFF	TGTGCCAGCTCACCAAACAGGGGCGAGGGTCTGAACACTGAAGCTTTCTTT
TRBV27	-	TRBJ2-1	16	TRBD2	CASSPSGGLSYNEQFF	TGTGCCAGCAGTCCCTCGGGGGGGCTTTCCTACAATGAGCAGTTCTTC
TRBV30	-	TRBJ1-4	11	-	CAWSANEKLFF	TGTGCCTGGAGTGCGAATGAAAAACTGTTTTTT
TRBV7-3	-	TRBJ2-3	15	-	CASSLPGQITDTQYF	TGTGCCAGCAGCTTACCGGGACAAATTACAGATACGCAGTATTTT
TRBV20-1	-	TRBJ2-5	11	-	CSAGRPETQYF	TGCAGTGCGGGGCGCCCCGAGACCCAGTACTTC
TRBV24-1	-	TRBJ2-1	16	TRBD1	CATSDLPGQGRNEQFF	TGTGCCACCAGTGATTTACCGGGACAGGGCCGAAATGAGCAGTTCTTC
TRBV5-1	once	TRBJ2-3	12	-	CASSGQGDTQYF	TGCGCCAGCAGCGGGCAGGGCGATACGCAGTATTTT
TRBV29-1	-	TRBJ1-1	12	-	CSGLVLNTEAFF	TGCAGCGGCTTAGTTTTGAACACTGAAGCTTTCTTT
TRBV5-6	-	TRBJ2-7	14	-	CASSLHRVGYEQYF	TGTGCCAGCAGCTTGCACAGGGTTGGCTACGAGCAGTACTTC
TRBV11-3	-	TRBJ2-2	14	-	CASSRRRAGGELFF	TGTGCCAGCAGCCGACGCAGGGCCGGCGGGGAGCTGTTTTTT
TRBV5-6	once	TRBJ2-6	16	-	CASSFLSYSGANVLTF	TGTGCCAGCAGCTTTCTCAGTTACTCTGGGGCCAACGTCCTGACTTTC
TRBV25-1	-	TRBJ2-1	14	-	CASSRLGVKNEQFF	TGTGCCAGCAGTCGGTTAGGGGTAAAGAATGAGCAGTTCTTC
TRBV15	once	TRBJ1-4	12	-	CATSGRGEKLFF	TGTGCCACCTCGGGGCGAGGTGAAAAACTGTTTTTT
TRBV24-1	-	TRBJ1-5	12	-	CATSDPFSAQHF	TGTGCCACCAGTGATCCGTTCTCGGCCCAGCATTTT
TRBV25-1	-	TRBJ2-1	12	-	CASSEVLNEQFF	TGTGCCAGCAGTGAAGTCCTCAATGAGCAGTTCTTC
TRBV2	-	TRBJ1-5	12	-	CASSEAFRPQHF	TGTGCCAGCAGTGAAGCGTTTCGGCCCCAGCATTTT
TRBV2	-	TRBJ1-5	15	-	CASIIRKGSNQPQHF	TGTGCCAGCATTATCCGGAAGGGGAGCAATCAGCCCCAGCATTTT
TRBV7-2	-	TRBJ1-5	13	-	CASSSRRDQPQHF	TGTGCCAGCAGCTCAAGACGCGATCAGCCCCAGCATTTT
TRBV5-1	-	TRBJ2-5	14	TRBD1	CASSLSGGGETQYF	TGCGCCAGCAGCTTGTCAGGGGGCGGGGAGACCCAGTACTTC
TRBV29-1	-	TRBJ2-3	15	TRBD1	CSVRAGTGSTDTQYF	TGCAGCGTGAGAGCCGGGACAGGTAGCACAGATACGCAGTATTTT
TRBV6-2/TRBV6-3	-	TRBJ1-1	16	TRBD1	CASSSGTGVVYTEAFF	TGTGCCAGCAGTTCCGGGACAGGGGTCGTCTACACTGAAGCTTTCTTT
TRBV24-1	-	TRBJ2-1	16	TRBD1	CATSDAQGAGARRQFF	TGTGCCACCAGTGACGCACAGGGGGCAGGGGCTCGAAGGCAGTTCTTC
TRBV7-2	-	TRBJ2-1	11	-	CASSLAVEQFF	TGTGCCAGCAGCTTAGCCGTTGAGCAGTTCTTC
TRBV9	-	TRBJ1-5	14	-	CASSVVTARQPQHF	TGTGCCAGCAGCGTAGTGACAGCTCGCCAGCCCCAGCATTTT
TRBV5-6	-	TRBJ1-6	15	-	CASSLAQVPGVALHF	TGTGCCAGCAGCTTGGCCCAGGTCCCGGGGGTGGCCCTCCACTTT
TRBV7-3	-	TRBJ2-5	15	-	CASSPSPILSETQYF	TGTGCCAGCAGCCCAAGCCCGATACTATCTGAGACCCAGTACTTC
TRBV5-1	-	TRBJ1-1	14	-	CASTVIGGDTEAFF	TGCGCCAGCACCGTCATAGGGGGTGACACTGAAGCTTTCTTT
TRBV11-3	-	TRBJ2-3	16	TRBD2	CASSLTPAGTTDTQYF	TGTGCCAGCAGCTTAACCCCAGCGGGGACCACAGATACGCAGTATTTT